Below are 8 T cell receptor beta chains sequenced from a single sample in a study of T cell responses to AZD1222 COVID-19 vaccine. Libraries were prepared by immunoSEQ multiplex PCR; TCRdb keeps only in-frame clonotypes and omits some of them. The sample carries some 180,000 clones, 70% to 90% recorded once. Sequencing used peripheral blood, obtained 28 days after the second AZD1222 dose. All receptors derive from an adult who received the AZD1222 COVID-19 vaccine.

The J gene is TRBJ2-7, the V gene TRBV12-3 or TRBV12-4; D perhaps matches TRBD1 (5 bases). The CDR3 length is 13 residues. V was trimmed by 6 bases and J by 2 bases, leaving 11 bases between them. The CDR3 sequence: CASRYQGAYEQYF. The DNA for the CDR3 is TGTGCCAGCAGGTATCAGGGTGCCTACGAGCAGTACTTC.

This clone was seen just once. The rearrangement joins TRBV6-5 to TRBJ1-5; possibly TRBD1 for D (6 bases). V lost 5 bases to trimming and J lost 4 bases, with 9 bases between them. CDR1 and CDR2 from the germline V gene are MNHEY and SVGAGI. The CDR3 is made up of 13 amino acids. CDR3 coding DNA: TGTGCCAGCAGTAACAGGGTTAATCAGCCCCAGCATTTT. Residues: CASSNRVNQPQHF.

The chain recombines TRBV4-1 with TRBJ2-7; no firm D call. Germline CDR1 and CDR2: MGHRA and YSYEKL. The CDR3 runs 13 residues. Trimming took 2 bases from V and 7 from J, leaving 12 bases between them. The chain's CDR3 is CASSQSAVQEQYF. CDR3 in DNA: TGCGCCAGCAGCCAATCGGCAGTTCAGGAGCAGTACTTC.

V gene TRBV11-2 combines with J gene TRBJ2-2; possibly TRBD2 for D (5 bases). The V gene lost 3 bases and the J gene lost 5 bases, with 10 bases spanning the gap. CDR1 and CDR2 from the germline V gene are SGHAT and FQNNGV. CDR3 length equals 14 residues. CDR3 sequence reads: CASSFPTGTGELFF. The CDR3 bases are TGTGCCAGCAGCTTCCCTACGGGGACCGGGGAGCTGTTTTTT.

The gene calls are TRBV29-1 and TRBJ1-2; D not certain. V shed 4 bases and J shed 4 bases, with 7 bases lying between them. Germline V CDR1 and CDR2: SQVTM, ANQGSEA. CDR3 length: 11 amino acids. This chain's CDR3 is CSVVESYGYTF. CDR3 bases: TGCAGCGTTGTAGAATCCTATGGCTACACCTTC.

The chain uses TRBV4-1 and TRBJ2-7; tentatively, D is TRBD2 (6 bases). V lost 0 bases to trimming and J lost 6 bases, with 12 bases between them. The CDR3 is made up of 14 amino acids. Germline V gives CDR1 MGHRA, CDR2 YSYEKL. The DNA for the CDR3 is TGCGCCAGCAGCCAAGACGGGGGTCCGGCCGAGCAGTACTTC. This sequence encodes CASSQDGGPAEQYF.

The CDR3 region has the DNA TGTGCCAGCAGCTTGATGGGAGGGCAGGTCTCCTCTGGGGCCAACGTCCTGACTTTC. This gives the protein CASSLMGGQVSSGANVLTF. The rearrangement joins TRBV5-5 to TRBJ2-6, with 7 bases aligning to TRBD2. The CDR3 runs 19 residues. The J segment lost 0 bases and the V segment lost 1 base, leaving 10 bases of the junction unmatched. Looked up from germline, CDR1 is SGHKS and CDR2 is YYEKEE (reference sequence).

V gene TRBV5-4 combines with J gene TRBJ2-7; 7 bases line up with TRBD1. The CDR3 has 15 residues. J lost 4 bases, V lost 1 base, and 8 bases had no gene match. The germline V gene has CDR1 SGHNT and CDR2 YYREEE (reference sequence). Here the CDR3 DNA reads TGTGCCAGCAGCTTGCCCCGGGACAGCCTTTACGAGCAGTACTTC. It encodes CASSLPRDSLYEQYF.